The TCR beta chain under discussion was sequenced for a study of regulatory T cells in long-lasting Graves disease. At least ten counts were recorded for this clonotype. To make TCR beta libraries, researchers used iRepertoire HTBI primers and Arm-PCR of CDR3 regions. TCRdb redid the calling of the multiplex PCR reads with MiXCR, one entry per CDR3 protein. The sample contains some 230,000 distinct CDR3 sequences, around 17% of which appear only once. Noted time point: newly diagnosed GD, antithyroid drugs for less than 3 months. There was RNA extracted from PBMCs, and the TCR library was made from it. The CDR3 totals 14 residues. Per the germline V gene, CDR1 is MNHNS and CDR2 is SASEGT. J lost 7 bases, V lost 6 bases, and 8 bases had no gene match.

The sequence was collected from a female donor with Graves disease. V is TRBV6-1 and J is TRBJ2-2; 7 bases fit TRBD2. Sequences were derived from peripheral blood mononuclear cells (PBMCs), sampled at new diagnosis, from a patient treated with antithyroid drugs. The CDR3 nucleotides read TGTGCCAGCAGCCCGACTAGCTGGGGCGGGGAGCTGTTTTTT. Encoded protein: CASSPTSWGGELFF.